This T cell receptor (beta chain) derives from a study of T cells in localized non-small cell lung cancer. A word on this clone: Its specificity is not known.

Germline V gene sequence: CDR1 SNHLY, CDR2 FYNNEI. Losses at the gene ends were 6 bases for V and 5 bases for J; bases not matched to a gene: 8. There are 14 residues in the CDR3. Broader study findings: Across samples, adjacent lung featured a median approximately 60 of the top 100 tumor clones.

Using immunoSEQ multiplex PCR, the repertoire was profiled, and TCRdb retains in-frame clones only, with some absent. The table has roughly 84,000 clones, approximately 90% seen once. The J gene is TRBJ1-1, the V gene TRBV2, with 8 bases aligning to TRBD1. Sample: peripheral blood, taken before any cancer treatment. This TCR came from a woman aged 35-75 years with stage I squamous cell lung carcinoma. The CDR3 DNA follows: TGTGCCAGCAGGCTTCAGGGGGCGAGGACTGAAGCTTTCTTT. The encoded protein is CASRLQGARTEAFF.